This passage covers 25 T cell receptor beta chains from one sample sequenced in a study of shared clonotypes between healthy human individuals. Only CD45RO-negative cells positively selected for CCR7 counted as naive CD8 cells, so terminally differentiated effector memory CD45RA+ cells were excluded. Generated by immunoSEQ multiplex PCR, the TCRdb table keeps only in-frame clones and is missing some. The sample carries approximately 2,200,000 clones, about 92% recorded once. Sample: naive CD8+ T cells from PBMCs. Receptors originate from a man between 18 and 35 years old in good health. Some clones in this sample may be carry-over from other donors' samples.

V is TRBV9 and J is TRBJ2-5; 7 nucleotides match TRBD2. V lost 4 bases and J lost 0; bases outside the gene matches: 6. The V gene's germline CDR1 is SGDLS and CDR2 YYNGEE. This CDR3 region has 15 residues. The CDR3 DNA is TGTGCCAGCAGCTCCTCCGGGGGGTACCAAGAGACCCAGTACTTC. Translating gives CASSSSGGYQETQYF.

The CDR3 nucleotides are TGTGCCAGCAACCCAGGGCAGGCTGAAAAACTGTTTTTT. It encodes CASNPGQAEKLFF. The chain uses TRBV6-5 and TRBJ1-4, with D tentatively TRBD1 (5 bases). Germline assignment: CDR1 MNHEY and CDR2 SVGAGI. This CDR3 region has 13 residues. Trimming stripped 7 bases from V and 7 bases from J, with 13 bases between.

This chain links TRBV19 with TRBJ1-5; 10 bases align to TRBD1. Germline V gene sequence: CDR1 LNHDA, CDR2 SQIVND (reference sequence). The CDR3 totals 15 residues. J lost 3 bases, V lost 5 bases, and 4 bases had no gene match. The CDR3 bases are TGTGCCAGTAGTGGGGACAGGGGATTCAATCAGCCCCAGCATTTT. It specifies CASSGDRGFNQPQHF.

This rearrangement joins TRBV5-6 to TRBJ1-1, with TRBD1 matching over 7 bases. CDR1 and CDR2 from the germline V gene are SGHDT and YYEEEE. This CDR3 comprises 15 residues. J gave up 5 bases and V 4 bases, and 11 bases lay outside the gene matches. The CDR3 reads CASSRDPGGDTEAFF. CDR3 in DNA: TGTGCCAGCAGCCGCGACCCAGGGGGGGATACTGAAGCTTTCTTT.

V is TRBV4-3 and J is TRBJ2-7; a weak D match, TRBD2 (5 bases). The CDR3 has 12 amino acids. V was trimmed by 5 bases and J by 7 bases, leaving 12 bases between them. The germline CDR1 and CDR2 sequences are LGHNA and YSLEER. CDR3 sequence (DNA): TGCGCCAGCAGCATCCGGACGGGGGAGCAGTACTTC. Translation gives CASSIRTGEQYF.

The chain couples TRBV4-1 to TRBJ1-2, with D unclear. V was clipped by 5 bases and J by 3 bases, with 13 bases between them. The CDR3 runs 14 residues. Germline V gene data show CDR1 as MGHRA and CDR2 as YSYEKL. CDR3: CASSGEETHYGYTF. CDR3 bases: TGCGCCAGCAGCGGGGAGGAAACTCACTATGGCTACACCTTC.

The V call is TRBV18, the J call TRBJ2-1; D uncertain. The CDR3 is 12 amino acids. Deletions cut 2 bases from V and 5 bases from J, with 4 bases between. The germline V gene has CDR1 KGHSH and CDR2 LQKENI. CDR3 loop: CASSPGNNEQFF. The DNA of the CDR3 is TGTGCCAGCTCACCAGGGAACAATGAGCAGTTCTTC.

This chain uses TRBV29-1 with TRBJ2-1; D is perhaps TRBD1 or TRBD2 (6 bases each). Germline V gene data show CDR1 as SQVTM and CDR2 as ANQGSEA. V was trimmed by 8 bases and J by 7 bases, leaving 12 bases between them. CDR3 length: 11 amino acids. CDR3 sequence reads: CSHQGGNEQFF. The CDR3 DNA sequence: TGCAGCCATCAAGGGGGGAATGAGCAGTTCTTC.

V gene TRBV27 combines with J gene TRBJ1-5, with unresolved D. CDR3 length: 16 amino acids. Trimming shortened V by 5 bases and J by 3 bases, and 17 bases separated the two germline ends. Germline V gene lookup returns CDR1 MNHEY and CDR2 SMNVEV (reference sequence). CDR3 loop: CASSPRVVEYNQPQHF. For the CDR3, the DNA is TGTGCCAGCAGTCCCCGTGTGGTGGAGTACAATCAGCCCCAGCATTTT.

The CDR3, as DNA: TGTGCCAGCAGTTACGCGGGACAGAGTAATGAAAAACTGTTTTTT. Translated: CASSYAGQSNEKLFF. The gene calls are TRBV6-5 and TRBJ1-4; 7 nucleotides line up with TRBD1. CDR3 size: 15 residues. J was trimmed by 4 bases and V by 2 bases; bases with no gene match: 4. Germline CDR1 reads MNHEY; CDR2 reads SVGAGI.

The count of this clone is one. This rearrangement joins TRBV5-4 to TRBJ2-1; a weak D match, TRBD1 (5 bases). The CDR3 runs to 14 residues. Trimming removed 5 bases at V and 8 bases at J, with 17 bases between. Germline values: CDR1 SGHNT, CDR2 YYREEE (reference sequence). The CDR3 loop is CASRPGDRIDEQFF. The CDR3 DNA follows: TGTGCCAGCAGGCCCGGAGACAGAATAGATGAGCAGTTCTTC.

The V call is TRBV28, the J call TRBJ1-1; TRBD1 agrees at 9 bases. The junction had 9 bases not matched to a gene; V was cut back by 5 bases and J by 8 bases. Germline values: CDR1 MDHEN, CDR2 SYDVKM. The CDR3 contains 14 residues. CDR3 loop: CASSADRGPAEAFF. CDR3 DNA sequence: TGTGCCAGCAGTGCGGACAGGGGTCCGGCGGAAGCTTTCTTT.

V usage is TRBV6-5 and J usage is TRBJ1-1, with D perhaps matching TRBD1 (5 bases). This CDR3 is 15 amino acids long. Trimming stripped 0 bases from V and 6 bases from J, with 14 bases between. Germline V CDR1 and CDR2: MNHEY, SVGAGI. The CDR3 loop reads CASSYSNGAWAEAFF. The CDR3 DNA reads TGTGCCAGCAGTTACTCGAACGGGGCATGGGCTGAAGCTTTCTTT.

J is TRBJ2-3 and V is TRBV6-5; 8 bases match TRBD2. Germline CDR1 is MNHEY and CDR2 is SVGAGI. Losses at the gene ends were 2 bases for V and 4 bases for J; bases not matched to a gene: 8. The CDR3 totals 16 residues. Here the CDR3 DNA reads TGTGCCAGCAGTTACATGAAGGCGGGAGGCCCAGATACGCAGTATTTT. Its translation: CASSYMKAGGPDTQYF.

The chain uses TRBV19 and TRBJ2-2, with D unresolved. The V end was cut by 7 bases, the J end by 7 bases, with 13 bases between. Germline-derived CDR1 and CDR2 are LNHDA and SQIVND (reference sequence). This CDR3 has 13 amino acids. The CDR3 DNA reads TGTGCCAGTACCCATCCAGATTTCGGGGAGCTGTTTTTT. Protein sequence: CASTHPDFGELFF. The complete variable domain, with remaining parts taken from reference TRBV19 and TRBJ2-2, reads DGGITQSPKYLFRKEGQNVTLSCEQNLNHDAMYWYRQDPGQGLRLIYYSQIVNDFQKGDIAEGYSVSREKKESFPLTVTSAQKNPTAFYLCASTHPDFGELFFGEGSRLTVL.

The V gene is TRBV23-1, the J gene TRBJ2-4; a weak D match, TRBD1 (5 bases). TRBV23-1 is an ORF, with its function uncertain. The CDR3 totals 16 residues. V gave up 6 bases and J gave up 0 bases, with 15 bases separating them. The CDR3 DNA is TGCGCCAGCAGCCTAAGACAGAAGCTAGCCAAAAACATTCAGTACTTC. Amino acid sequence: CASSLRQKLAKNIQYF.

This clone was picked up one time. The chain joins TRBV30 to TRBJ1-2; 9 bases are shared with TRBD1. CDR3 size: 14 residues. The germline V gene encodes CDR1 GTSNPN and CDR2 SVGIG (reference sequence). V trimming: 0 bases; J trimming: 5 bases; junction bases outside the gene matches: 4. The CDR3 sequence is CAWSVPGTGYGYTF. The CDR3 nucleotides are TGTGCCTGGAGTGTACCCGGGACAGGGTATGGCTACACCTTC. The entire variable domain, with the rest obtained from reference TRBV30 and TRBJ1-2, is as follows: SQTIHQWPATLVQPVGSPLSLECTVEGTSNPNLYWYRQAAGRGLQLLFYSVGIGQISSEVPQNLSASRPQDRQFILSSKKLLLSDSGFYLCAWSVPGTGYGYTFGSGTRLTVV.

This clone was recorded only once. The rearrangement links TRBV5-1 to TRBJ2-7; no reliable D call. Germline V lookup: CDR1 SGHRS, CDR2 YFSETQ. Trimming cost V 0 bases and J 2 bases, with 9 bases left between them. The CDR3 runs 14 residues. The chain's CDR3 is CASSLGAATYEQYF. CDR3 nucleotides: TGCGCCAGCAGCTTGGGTGCAGCCACCTACGAGCAGTACTTC.

This clone was counted once. The chain has TRBV4-1 and TRBJ2-5; 10 bases are a match to TRBD1. V lost 1 base, J lost 5 bases, and 7 bases stayed unmatched. The CDR3 totals 16 residues. Germline CDR1 and CDR2: MGHRA and YSYEKL. The CDR3 sequence is CASSQGQGAVWETQYF. CDR3 sequence (DNA): TGCGCCAGCAGCCAAGGACAGGGGGCAGTTTGGGAGACCCAGTACTTC.

The chain is built from TRBV15 and TRBJ2-1; possible D gene TRBD2, 5 bases. This CDR3 comprises 18 residues. Germline values: CDR1 LNHNV, CDR2 YYDKDF (reference sequence). Trimming left V 1 base short and J 5 bases short, with 21 bases between. The DNA for the CDR3 is TGTGCCACCAGCAGAGCGGGGAGCCTTATTCGAATTGACAATGAGCAGTTCTTC. Residues: CATSRAGSLIRIDNEQFF.

The V call is TRBV6-5, the J call TRBJ2-7; 8 nucleotides match TRBD1. This CDR3 is built from 13 residues. Germline trimming cut 2 bases from V and 6 bases from J; bases unmatched to any gene: 3. Germline-derived CDR1 and CDR2 are MNHEY and SVGAGI. The CDR3 DNA reads TGTGCCAGCAGTTACGGACAGGGCGGCGAGCAGTACTTC. It yields the protein CASSYGQGGEQYF.

V usage is TRBV19 and J usage is TRBJ2-1; TRBD1 matches 10 bases. Unmatched junction bases numbered 3, after V lost 7 bases and J lost 3 bases. Germline-derived CDR1 and CDR2 are LNHDA and SQIVND (reference sequence). The CDR3 is 14 amino acids. DNA of the CDR3: TGTGCCAGTAAAGGGACAGGGGTCTACAATGAGCAGTTCTTC. Its protein is CASKGTGVYNEQFF.

This clone was detected once. This chain links TRBV30 with TRBJ2-1; 9 bases line up with TRBD2. The germline gives CDR1 GTSNPN, CDR2 SVGIG (reference sequence). The CDR3 consists of 13 residues. J lost 8 bases, V lost 4 bases, and 6 bases had no gene match. The CDR3 loop reads CAWTLAGPDEQFF. CDR3 DNA sequence: TGTGCCTGGACGCTAGCGGGACCCGATGAGCAGTTCTTC.

Comments on this clone: The final CDR3 position lacks the conserved phenylalanine or tryptophan, pointing to a likely read error. The limits of the CDR3 on the DNA are not certain, so only TCRdb's listed CDR3 is given. V and J are TRBV3-1 (or the pseudogene TRBV3-2) and TRBJ2-7; whether TRBD2, the table's D call, matches the DNA was not checked. The CDR3 length equals 8 residues, ends included. Germline V gene data show CDR1 as LGHDT and CDR2 as YNNKEL (reference sequence). Here the CDR3 reads CASSQVIL.

The V call is TRBV7-9, the J call TRBJ2-1; D might be TRBD1 (7 bases). Germline V CDR1 and CDR2: SEHNR, FQNEAQ (reference sequence). The CDR3 is made up of 15 amino acids. Trimming left V 5 bases short and J 8 bases short, with 19 bases between. The CDR3 loop is CASSPHRGAGDEQFF. The CDR3 nucleotides read TGTGCCAGCAGCCCACACAGGGGAGCGGGCGATGAGCAGTTCTTC.